This T cell receptor (beta chain) was captured in a study of T-cell reconstitution after alpha-beta-depleted transplantation in children. General observations from the study: Reports say that about two months after transplant, the alpha-beta T cells came out of several hundred graft clones that had expanded. By one year post-transplant, T-cell counts and diversity largely arose from T cells that were newly produced. There were some patients whose high TCRbeta diversity at day 60 came from surviving recipient T cells and thymic progenitors.

TCRbeta library construction was performed incorporating unique molecular identifiers. One entry per CDR3 protein results from TCRdb running MiXCR on the PCR reads. The profile shows about 490,000 distinct CDR3 sequences, roughly 10% of them singletons. On this clonotype itself: Its specificity is unknown. A read error may account for a junction end that differs from germline.

CDR3 length: 16 amino acids. Germline V lookup: CDR1 LNHDA, CDR2 SQIVND (reference sequence). This clonotype originated in a child between 2 and 9 years old with inherited bone marrow failure, due to receive a stem cell transplant. This chain joins TRBV19 and TRBJ1-2; D gene ambiguous. This specimen was PBMCs, taken before TCRalphabeta/CD19-depleted stem cell transplant. In DNA form, the CDR3 reads TGTGCCAGCAGTATTGACGCCCTTTTAGAAGTCTATGGCTACACCTTC. It translates to CASSIDALLEVYGYTF.